This T cell receptor (beta chain) was identified during a study of OX40 agonist ivuxolimab in advanced cancers. Remarks on this clone: No antigen is known for it.

Study-wide findings and caveats: Antigen targets of the expanded peripheral T cells went undetermined.

Collection of blood occurred at baseline, at cycle 4 day 1, and at cycle 7 day 1. The method was immunoSEQ multiplex PCR; TCRdb's version includes in-frame clones alone and lacks a portion of them. The sample holds 35,000 to 45,000 clones, about 90% seen once. The sequenced sample was CD4+ or CD8+ T cells sorted from blood, obtained in a trial of the OX40 agonist ivuxolimab. This TCR was sampled from an adult with an advanced solid tumor such as melanoma, head and neck, liver or kidney cancer.

The CDR3 here is CASRGHSSLEAFF. The DNA of the CDR3 is TGTGCCAGCAGAGGTCACTCCTCGCTCGAAGCTTTCTTT. The V call is TRBV28, the J call TRBJ1-1; D gene ambiguous. The length of the CDR3 is 13 residues. Germline V lookup: CDR1 MDHEN, CDR2 SYDVKM. V was cut by 6 bases and J by 8 bases, with 16 bases left in between.